Shown below are 9 T cell receptor beta chains from a single sample sequenced in a study of monozygotic twins with inflammatory bowel disease. For each CDR3 protein, TCRdb gives one entry from its re-call of the 5' RACE reads, without DNA. This repertoire comprises about 150,000 distinct CDR3 sequences; its ten largest clones make up 1% to 1.5%. Sequencing used blood. The receptors stem from a human donor with ulcerative colitis or Crohn's disease, or a healthy co-twin of an affected twin (not recorded which).

The chain combines TRBV6-1 with TRBJ2-7; checking the TCRdb D call of TRBD1 is not possible without DNA. The CDR3 contains 14 residues. In germline, CDR1 is MNHNS, CDR2 SASEGT. CDR3 residues: CASSWGHRTYEQYF.

J is TRBJ1-5 and V is TRBV7-2; the TCRdb call, TRBD1, lacks DNA for checking. Looked up from germline, CDR1 is SGHTA and CDR2 is FQGNSA. The CDR3 runs 14 residues. Here the CDR3 reads CASSRDRGYQPQHF.

The rearrangement uses TRBV18 and TRBJ2-2. CDR1 and CDR2 from the germline V gene are KGHSH and LQKENI. CDR3 size: 16 residues. The CDR3 loop reads CASSLQGVANTGELFF.

The J gene is TRBJ1-1, the V gene TRBV24-1. Germline V gene data show CDR1 as KGHDR and CDR2 as SFDVKD. The CDR3 totals 16 residues. CDR3 in amino acids: CATSDSGPWGNTEAFF.

The gene calls are TRBV9 and TRBJ1-2; checking the TCRdb D call of TRBD1 is not possible without DNA. The CDR3 sequence is 14 residues long. Germline CDR1 is SGDLS and CDR2 is YYNGEE. Here the CDR3 reads CASSVVTGNYGYTF.

V is TRBV6-6 and J is TRBJ1-4. The CDR3 is 14 residues long. Germline CDR1 MNHNY, CDR2 SVGAGI (reference sequence). CDR3 sequence: CATKVPRSDEKLFF.

This rearrangement joins TRBV9 to TRBJ2-7; the D call from TCRdb, TRBD2, cannot be confirmed without DNA. The germline CDR1 and CDR2 sequences are SGDLS and YYNGEE. This CDR3 is 16 amino acids long. CDR3 amino acids: CASSYTTTSGTHEQYF.

V gene TRBV7-9 combines with J gene TRBJ1-1; TCRdb's D call, TRBD1, is unchecked because there is no DNA. CDR1 SEHNR and CDR2 FQNEAQ come from the germline V gene (reference sequence). CDR3 length: 15 amino acids. This CDR3 reads CASSFPTGTQTEAFF.

This chain joins TRBV20-1 and TRBJ2-1; TCRdb proposes TRBD2, but this gene call is untestable without DNA. The CDR3 loop spans 16 amino acids. Germline V CDR1 and CDR2: DFQATT, SNEGSKA (reference sequence). CDR3 in amino acids: CSASMGLKRTYNEQFF.